The 17 T cell receptor beta chains below were found in one sample sequenced in a study of cytotoxic CD8 clonotypes in ibrutinib-treated CLL. The data were produced by immunoSEQ multiplex PCR, yet TCRdb's version contains in-frame clones alone and is incomplete. Of more than 75,000 clones detected, over 60% appear once; the ten largest clones hold about 22%. The sequences come from PBMCs, collected after 24 months of ibrutinib treatment. The origin of the receptors is a human donor with chronic lymphocytic leukemia.

V is TRBV9 and J is TRBJ2-3; D ambiguous. The CDR3 is 15 amino acids. Germline V gives CDR1 SGDLS, CDR2 YYNGEE. The ends were cut back, 4 bases at V and 2 bases at J, with 14 bases in the middle. CDR3 amino acids: CASSSPGSYTDTQYF. CDR3 DNA: TGTGCCAGCAGCTCTCCCGGGTCTTACACAGATACGCAGTATTTT.

The J gene is TRBJ1-3, the V gene TRBV5-1; D is ambiguous. The CDR3 has 15 amino acids. Germline CDR1 is SGHRS and CDR2 is YFSETQ. Trimming cost V 1 base and J 0 bases, with 8 bases left between them. Written as DNA, the CDR3 is TGCGCCAGCAGCTTGAAAGGAGACTCTGGAAACACCATATATTTT. Amino acid sequence: CASSLKGDSGNTIYF.

The gene calls are TRBV4-1 and TRBJ1-1; D gene uncertain. The V end lost 7 bases, the J end lost 1 base, and 16 bases lay between the germline ends. The CDR3 spans 15 residues. The V gene's germline CDR1 is MGHRA and CDR2 YSYEKL. The CDR3 DNA reads as TGCGCCAGCACCCCCGCCCCGGGGAGGAACACTGAAGCTTTCTTT. This translates into CASTPAPGRNTEAFF.

V usage is TRBV5-8 and J usage is TRBJ2-2; TRBD2 matches 9 bases. The CDR3 extends over 13 amino acids. Germline values: CDR1 SGHTS, CDR2 YDEGEE. V lost 5 bases, J lost 7 bases, and 3 bases stayed unmatched. The CDR3 sequence: CASSQLAGGELFF. As DNA, the CDR3 is TGTGCCAGCAGTCAACTAGCGGGCGGGGAGCTGTTTTTT.

This chain uses TRBV27 with TRBJ1-5; no clear D. The V end lost 3 bases, the J end lost 0 bases, and 12 bases lay between the germline ends. The CDR3 runs to 16 residues. Germline CDR1 and CDR2: MNHEY and SMNVEV (reference sequence). This chain's CDR3 is CASSFIGQFSNQPQHF. CDR3 bases: TGTGCCAGCAGTTTTATTGGCCAATTTAGCAATCAGCCCCAGCATTTT.

The chain couples TRBV6-5 to TRBJ2-7; tentative D call: TRBD1 (5 bases). Per the germline V gene, CDR1 is MNHEY and CDR2 is SVGAGI. There are 13 residues in the CDR3. V was trimmed by 5 bases and J by 6 bases, leaving 14 bases between them. CDR3 loop: CASSPLDIGEQYF. In DNA, the CDR3 is TGTGCCAGCAGTCCACTGGACATCGGCGAGCAGTACTTC.

Worth noting for this clone: An end of the junction differs from the germline gene, which may be a read error. V is TRBV11-1 and J is TRBJ1-2, with 7 bases fitting TRBD1. CDR3 size: 15 residues. Germline loops: CDR1 SGHAT, CDR2 FQDESV (reference sequence). CDR3 sequence: CTSSTGAAESYGYTF. CDR3 DNA: TGTACCAGCAGCACAGGGGCCGCGGAGAGTTATGGCTACACCTTC.

The J gene is TRBJ2-7, the V gene TRBV18; a possible D gene is TRBD1 (6 bases). V was cut by 0 bases and J by 5 bases, with 14 bases left in between. The CDR3 is 15 amino acids. Germline CDR1 is KGHSH and CDR2 is LQKENI. Here the CDR3 reads CASSPPGRTDHEQYF. The CDR3 DNA is TGTGCCAGCTCACCACCGGGTAGGACAGACCACGAGCAGTACTTC.

CDR3 protein: CASSLAAASGSLNEQFF. The CDR3 nucleotides are TGCGCCAGCAGCTTGGCTGCGGCTAGCGGGAGCCTAAATGAGCAGTTCTTC. V is TRBV5-1 and J is TRBJ2-1; 10 positions match TRBD2. Germline CDR1 and CDR2: SGHRS and YFSETQ. This CDR3 contains 17 residues. Unmatched junction bases numbered 10, after V lost 0 bases and J lost 7 bases.

The chain is built from TRBV5-1 and TRBJ2-3, with 13 nucleotides matching TRBD2. Trimming at V came to 0 bases and at J to 5 bases, leaving 3 bases not matched to a gene. The CDR3 length is 16 residues. Germline CDR1 is SGHRS and CDR2 is YFSETQ. The CDR3 coding sequence is TGCGCCAGCAGCTTGGAAGGACTAGCGGGGGTAGATACGCAGTATTTT. Translated: CASSLEGLAGVDTQYF.

The V call is TRBV4-2, the J call TRBJ2-5; 7 bases are a match to TRBD1. Germline V lookup: CDR1 LGHNA, CDR2 YNFKEQ. The CDR3 has 16 residues. The V gene end was trimmed by 0 bases and the J gene end by 5 bases; junction bases not matched to a gene: 9. CDR3 nucleotides: TGTGCCAGCAGCCAAGACCCTATCGGCAGGGGGGAGACCCAGTACTTC. Translated, it gives CASSQDPIGRGETQYF.

The chain is built from TRBV6-1 and TRBJ2-7, with TRBD2 matching 12 bases. The length of the CDR3 is 14 residues. With V trimmed by 11 bases and J by 5 bases, 10 bases remained unmatched. Germline CDR1 and CDR2: MNHNS and SASEGT. CDR3 sequence: CAGGTPSGRDEQYF. CDR3 in DNA: TGTGCCGGGGGGACTCCTAGCGGGAGGGACGAGCAGTACTTC.

The chain is built from TRBV7-6 and TRBJ2-7, with 8 bases fitting TRBD2. The germline V gene encodes CDR1 SGHVS and CDR2 FNYEAQ. This CDR3 has 15 amino acids. The junction had 6 bases not matched to a gene; V was cut back by 5 bases and J by 0 bases. The CDR3 is CASSPTGGSSYEQYF. The CDR3 nucleotides read TGTGCCAGCAGCCCGACGGGAGGGAGCTCCTACGAGCAGTACTTC.

In its sample, this clone was seen many times. V usage is TRBV28 and J usage is TRBJ1-1; TRBD1 might be the D (5 bases). Germline V lookup: CDR1 MDHEN, CDR2 SYDVKM. Trimming took 3 bases from V and 3 from J, leaving 11 bases between them. The CDR3 runs 14 residues. The DNA for the CDR3 is TGTGCCAGCAGTTTCCGAGGGGACGACACTGAAGCTTTCTTT. It specifies CASSFRGDDTEAFF.

The chain links TRBV5-1 to TRBJ2-3; TRBD1 is a possible D gene (6 bases). Trimming took 3 bases from V and 5 from J, leaving 25 bases between them. This CDR3 comprises 18 residues. Per the germline V gene, CDR1 is SGHRS and CDR2 is YFSETQ. The CDR3 nucleotides are TGCGCCAGCAGCTCGGACTCACAGGGATCGGGATCCGGAGATACGCAGTATTTT. This translates into CASSSDSQGSGSGDTQYF. Combining the CDR3 with reference TRBV5-1 and TRBJ2-3 gives the whole variable domain KAGVTQTPRYLIKTRGQQVTLSCSPISGHRSVSWYQQTPGQGLQFLFEYFSETQRNKGNFPGRFSGRQFSNSRSEMNVSTLELGDSALYLCASSSDSQGSGSGDTQYFGPGTRLTVL.

Points on this clone: This same CDR3 is encoded by further DNA sequences in the sample. This rearrangement joins TRBV18 to TRBJ1-5, with 8 bases that match TRBD1. V lost 3 bases and J lost 0; bases outside the gene matches: 4. Per germline, CDR1 KGHSH and CDR2 LQKENI. The CDR3 spans 16 residues. The CDR3, as DNA: TGTGCCAGCTCACCCGGGACAGGCTATAGCAATCAGCCCCAGCATTTT. This encodes CASSPGTGYSNQPQHF.

The rearrangement joins TRBV10-1 to TRBJ1-2, with a possible D match to TRBD1 (5 bases). Trimming stripped 3 bases from V and 8 bases from J, with 13 bases between. Germline loops: CDR1 WNHNN, CDR2 SYGVQD (reference sequence). The CDR3 contains 13 residues. DNA of the CDR3: TGCGCCAGCAGTGAAAGCAGGGCTGAGGGCTACACCTTC. Translated, it gives CASSESRAEGYTF.